The 8 T cell receptor beta chains presented below share a single source sample, sequenced in a study of CD8 T cells in ankylosing spondylitis. Whole-study findings and limits: For ankylosing spondylitis blood, a TCR beta motif of about eight highly homologous variants appeared characteristic.

TCRdb reanalysed the 5' RACE reads using MiXCR and keeps one entry per CDR3 protein. The table shows almost 400,000 distinct CDR3 sequences, with 20% to 25% occurring only once. The antigens these receptors bind are not known. The sequenced sample was blood, either unsorted or a sorted T cell fraction (not recorded which). The origin of the receptors is a male donor with ankylosing spondylitis.

The V call is TRBV10-2, the J call TRBJ2-7, with no clear D. Germline CDR1 and CDR2: WSHSY and SAAADI. CDR3 length: 14 amino acids. Trimming removed 7 bases at V and 5 bases at J, with 18 bases between. CDR3 sequence reads: CASIYKKHGHEQYF. The CDR3, as DNA: TGCGCCAGCATATACAAAAAGCACGGACACGAGCAGTACTTC.

The table lists this clonotype with a few counts. J is TRBJ2-3 and V is TRBV20-1; D uncertain. Germline V gene sequence: CDR1 DFQATT, CDR2 SNEGSKA (reference sequence). V dropped 3 bases and J dropped 4 bases, with 11 bases sitting between them. This CDR3 is 13 amino acids long. The CDR3 is CSASPLSADTQYF. The CDR3 region has the DNA TGCAGTGCTAGTCCGCTTTCGGCAGATACGCAGTATTTT.

This clonotype was seen more than once but under ten times. This chain connects TRBV7-3 to TRBJ2-3; 8 bases match TRBD2. Germline V lookup: CDR1 SGHTA, CDR2 FQGTGA. Losses at the gene ends were 4 bases for V and 3 bases for J; bases not matched to a gene: 9. The CDR3 loop spans 16 amino acids. The CDR3 sequence is CASSSRAGGGTDTQYF. For the CDR3, the DNA is TGTGCCAGCAGCTCAAGGGCGGGAGGTGGAACAGATACGCAGTATTTT.

This chain joins TRBV12-3 or TRBV12-4 and TRBJ1-5; tentative D call: TRBD1 (5 bases). Deletions cut 3 bases from V and 2 bases from J, with 11 bases between. This CDR3 region has 15 residues. The CDR3 coding sequence is TGTGCCAGCAGTTTTGGGGCTGGGGGCAATCAGCCCCAGCATTTT. This sequence encodes CASSFGAGGNQPQHF.

V gene TRBV20-1 combines with J gene TRBJ2-5; D is possibly TRBD2 (5 bases). Germline V gives CDR1 DFQATT, CDR2 SNEGSKA (reference sequence). V was shortened by 0 bases and J by 7 bases, with 21 bases between the two germline ends. The length of the CDR3 is 16 residues. CDR3 DNA: TGCAGTGCTAGAGAGGAGAGTCGGACTGGGCGCGGGACCCAGTACTTC. The encoded protein is CSAREESRTGRGTQYF.

J is TRBJ1-1 and V is TRBV6-5, with TRBD1 identical over 7 bases. With 5 bases clipped from V and 8 bases from J, the junction kept 2 bases outside the gene matches. The germline gives CDR1 MNHEY, CDR2 SVGAGI. The CDR3 is 11 residues long. This CDR3 reads CASSNRGEAFF. CDR3 DNA sequence: TGTGCCAGCAGTAACAGGGGCGAAGCTTTCTTT.

The CDR3 region has the DNA TGTGCCAGCAGCCAACTTTTGAACACTGAAGCTTTCTTT. This encodes CASSQLLNTEAFF. The rearrangement links TRBV4-2 to TRBJ1-1; no clear D gene. V gave up 2 bases and J gave up 0 bases, with 4 bases separating them. This CDR3 is built from 13 residues. Looked up from germline, CDR1 is LGHNA and CDR2 is YNFKEQ.

This clonotype has at least ten counts. The CDR3 sequence is CASSESLQASEQYF. Here the CDR3 DNA reads TGCGCCAGCAGTGAGTCGCTACAGGCCAGCGAGCAGTACTTC. V usage is TRBV10-1 and J usage is TRBJ2-7, with D maybe TRBD1 (5 bases). Per germline, CDR1 WNHNN and CDR2 SYGVQD (reference sequence). The CDR3 length is 14 residues. Trimming stripped 0 bases from V and 6 bases from J, with 12 bases between.